This entry is about one TCR beta chain. The antigen is not known. This sample is drawn from a study of shared clonotypes between healthy human individuals. General study points: Naive CD4 clonotypes overlapped across a handful of donors at around 4.8%.

Each PCR replicate from the sorted subsets contained about 200 ng DNA, which is about 30,000 T cell genomes. Original data processing: Junction-only sequences without quality scores came from ImmunoSEQ, so filtering differed. The repertoire was sequenced with immunoSEQ multiplex PCR; TCRdb's copy has only in-frame clones and lacks some. That table furnishes V, J and clone size, whereas the DNA furnished D and trimming. The sample consists of about 380,000 clones, 95% to 97% of them appearing once. All donors were healthy HIV-negative adults lacking recent acute infections or vaccinations. The CDR3 consists of 11 residues. V shed 7 bases and J shed 4 bases, with 11 bases lying between them. Per the germline V gene, CDR1 is SQVTM and CDR2 is ANQGSEA.

Sequencing used memory CD8+ T cells sorted from blood. Subset given: CD45RO+ cells pooled with CCR7-negative TemRA cells. This TCR derives from a man aged 30 to 45 in good health. The chain has TRBV29-1 and TRBJ2-7; D may be TRBD1 or TRBD2 (5 bases each). The CDR3 DNA is TGCAGCGGACGGGACGGTTACGAGCAGTACTTC. This codes for CSGRDGYEQYF.